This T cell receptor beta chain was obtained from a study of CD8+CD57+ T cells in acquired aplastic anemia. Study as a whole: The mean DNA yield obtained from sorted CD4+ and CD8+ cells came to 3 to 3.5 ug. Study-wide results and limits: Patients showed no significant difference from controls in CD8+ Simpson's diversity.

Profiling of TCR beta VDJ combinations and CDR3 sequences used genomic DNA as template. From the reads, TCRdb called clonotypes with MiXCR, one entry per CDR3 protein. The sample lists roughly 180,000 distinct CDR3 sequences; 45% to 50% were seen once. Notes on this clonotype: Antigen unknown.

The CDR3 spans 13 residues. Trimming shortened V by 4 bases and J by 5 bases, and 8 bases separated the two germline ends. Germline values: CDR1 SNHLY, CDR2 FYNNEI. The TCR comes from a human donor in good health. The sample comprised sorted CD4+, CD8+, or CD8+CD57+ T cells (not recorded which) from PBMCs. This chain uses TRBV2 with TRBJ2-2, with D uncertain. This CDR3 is CASSGGITGELFF. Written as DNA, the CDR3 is TGTGCCAGCAGTGGAGGCATTACCGGGGAGCTGTTTTTT.